Following are 7 T cell receptor beta chains from one sample sequenced in a study of cytomegalovirus exposure and HLA in healthy donors. Primers for the PCR totalled 60 Vbeta and 13 Jbeta. Sequencing used immunoSEQ multiplex PCR; TCRdb keeps in-frame clones, though not all of them. The table includes roughly 140,000 clones, about 82% detected once. Source material: PBMCs. The receptor source for this set is a middle-aged woman in good health and CMV-seropositive.

The chain combines TRBV7-2 with TRBJ2-1; 9 bases are shared with TRBD1. Germline CDR1 SGHTA, CDR2 FQGNSA. V was pared by 1 base and J by 8 bases, with 18 bases of the junction left unmatched. This CDR3 is built from 19 residues. Here the CDR3 reads CASSLGWGGTGRLGDEQFF. DNA for the CDR3: TGTGCCAGCAGCTTAGGATGGGGCGGGACAGGGCGCTTGGGGGATGAGCAGTTCTTC.

The chain carries TRBV28 and TRBJ2-7; 12 nucleotides agree with TRBD1. This CDR3 contains 15 residues. The germline V gene has CDR1 MDHEN and CDR2 SYDVKM. J was trimmed by 5 bases and V by 6 bases; bases with no gene match: 8. CDR3 sequence reads: CASRSSGTGGHEQYF. The CDR3 DNA is TGTGCCAGCAGATCATCCGGGACAGGGGGCCACGAGCAGTACTTC.

This chain uses TRBV28 with TRBJ2-5; 8 nucleotides match TRBD1. The V segment lost 7 bases and the J segment 4 bases; nucleotides outside the gene matches: 5. Looked up from germline, CDR1 is MDHEN and CDR2 is SYDVKM. The CDR3 is 13 amino acids. The CDR3 DNA reads TGTGCCAGCACTACAGGGGGGATAGAGACCCAGTACTTC. Protein: CASTTGGIETQYF.

The table lists this clone with a few counts. The J gene is TRBJ2-7, the V gene TRBV5-6, with 7 bases aligning to TRBD2. The V gene end was trimmed by 0 bases and the J gene end by 2 bases; junction bases not matched to a gene: 5. The germline CDR1 and CDR2 sequences are SGHDT and YYEEEE. The CDR3 spans 15 residues. The CDR3 protein is CASSLVRESTYEQYF. The CDR3 region has the DNA TGTGCCAGCAGCTTGGTGCGGGAGTCCACCTACGAGCAGTACTTC.

The CDR3 bases are TGTGCCAGTAGGGGGACAGAAGATAGCAATCAGCCCCAGCATTTT. This encodes CASRGTEDSNQPQHF. The chain has TRBV19 and TRBJ1-5; 7 positions agree with TRBD1. V was clipped by 6 bases and J by 0 bases; unmatched bases: 5. The CDR3 totals 15 residues. Germline loops: CDR1 LNHDA, CDR2 SQIVND (reference sequence). The full variable domain, in which reference TRBV19 and TRBJ1-5 provide the parts outside the CDR3, is DGGITQSPKYLFRKEGQNVTLSCEQNLNHDAMYWYRQDPGQGLRLIYYSQIVNDFQKGDIAEGYSVSREKKESFPLTVTSAQKNPTAFYLCASRGTEDSNQPQHFGDGTRLSIL.

The chain combines TRBV19 with TRBJ2-1; 8 bases map to TRBD2. The CDR3 loop spans 16 amino acids. CDR1 LNHDA and CDR2 SQIVND come from the germline V gene (reference sequence). The V gene end was trimmed by 5 bases and the J gene end by 0 bases; junction bases not matched to a gene: 6. CDR3 protein: CASSSPGTSSYNEQFF. DNA for the CDR3: TGTGCCAGTAGTTCCCCCGGGACTAGCTCCTACAATGAGCAGTTCTTC.

A few counts support this clone. The V gene is TRBV15, the J gene TRBJ2-3; TRBD2 agrees at 13 bases. Germline values: CDR1 LNHNV, CDR2 YYDKDF (reference sequence). CDR3 length: 17 amino acids. Trimming took 0 bases from V and 7 from J; bases not matched to a gene: 7. The CDR3 DNA is TGTGCCACCAGCAGAGATTTGCGGACTAGCGGGAGTAATACGCAGTATTTT. Its translation is CATSRDLRTSGSNTQYF.